This entry features one T cell receptor beta chain sequence. In the authors' workflow: Amplified reference gene primers provided the basis for estimating nucleated cell counts. Produced via immunoSEQ multiplex PCR; TCRdb's table is partial and in-frame only. The V and J calls and clone size come from that table; D and trimming were worked out from the DNA. Of some 25,000 clones in the sample, around 85% were seen once. The data stem from a study of blood T cell repertoires in COVID-19. In the study overall: COVID-19 samples from acute and convalescent phases originated in the United States, Italy and Spain. The analysed material was cDNA or gDNA that came from T cells, B-cell-depleted T cells, or PBMCs.

V dropped 4 bases and J dropped 3; count of bases not matched to a gene: 7. The CDR3 spans 15 residues. Germline values: CDR1 LGHDT, CDR2 YNNKEL (reference sequence). The source is a man between 50 and 59 years old with active or convalescent COVID-19. The chain carries TRBV3-1 (or the pseudogene TRBV3-2) and TRBJ1-1, with 8 positions matching TRBD1. Sample: peripheral blood. The CDR3 loop is CASSLRTGTDTEAFF. In nucleotides, the CDR3 is TGTGCCAGCAGCCTTAGGACAGGGACGGACACTGAAGCTTTCTTT.